This T cell receptor (beta chain) was profiled in a study of beta chain features in type 1 diabetes. Study-level points and caveats: The study notes PCR might favor shorter templates equally in patients and controls. The VDJ junctions of type 1 diabetes patients carried fewer insertions and more deletions. Researchers report that Type 1 diabetes patients had moderately but significantly shorter TCRB CDR3s across all four CD4+ subsets.

Investigators reverse transcribed all isolated RNA, so they sequenced expressed TCRB transcripts. Reads for stem cell-like memory T cell samples averaged roughly 1 million. Sequencing was performed with immunoSEQ multiplex PCR; in TCRdb, only in-frame clones are kept and a portion is missing. This sample yields roughly 47,000 clones, of which approximately 44% are seen a single time; more than 0.1% belongs to the top ten. This clone was seen a few times. The antigen remains unidentified. V gave up 2 bases and J gave up 6 bases; unmatched junction bases: 15. Germline CDR1 SGHDT, CDR2 YYEEEE. The CDR3 is 19 residues long.

The sample consisted of stem cell memory CD4+ T cells from blood. This chain joins TRBV5-6 and TRBJ2-1; 12 bases map to TRBD2. The sequence came from a man aged 25-45 years with type 1 diabetes. The CDR3 loop is CASSFWLAGGKERGNEQFF. The DNA of the CDR3 is TGTGCCAGCAGCTTTTGGCTAGCGGGAGGGAAAGAAAGGGGCAATGAGCAGTTCTTC.